The TCR beta chain described here comes from a study of blood T cell repertoires in COVID-19. Repertoires were generated with immunoSEQ multiplex PCR, while TCRdb's copy carries only in-frame clones and drops some. The repertoire holds about 68,000 clones, with just over 85% as singletons. Germline assignment: CDR1 KGHSH and CDR2 LQKENI. This CDR3 is built from 19 residues. V lost 3 bases and J 3 bases, leaving 27 bases between the germline ends. This chain connects TRBV18 to TRBJ2-7; a weak D match, TRBD2 (5 bases). This TCR was sampled from an older woman with acute or convalescent COVID-19. The sample taken for sequencing was peripheral blood. Written as DNA, the CDR3 is TGTGCCAGCTCACCCCCGGTTACACTTGACGGAGGAGACCACTACGAGCAGTACTTC. Translated: CASSPPVTLDGGDHYEQYF.